What follows is one TCR beta chain and its context. The antigen remains unidentified. This record belongs to a study of T cell responses to AZD1222 COVID-19 vaccine. Germline lookup yields CDR1 KGHSH and CDR2 LQKENI. This CDR3 is 17 amino acids long. V gave up 3 bases and J gave up 5 bases, with 20 bases separating them. Regarding the study as a whole: Every sample of the repertoires postdated the peak T cell response. The donors showed a predominance of white British ancestry and of females, with possible underestimation of clonal diversity.

Using immunoSEQ multiplex PCR, the repertoire was profiled, and TCRdb retains in-frame clones only, with some absent. Among roughly 190,000 clones listed, approximately 89% were seen once. This specimen was peripheral blood, taken 28 days after the second AZD1222 dose. The V call is TRBV18, the J call TRBJ1-5, with D possibly matching TRBD1 (5 bases). The origin of this receptor is an adult who received the AZD1222 COVID-19 vaccine. DNA of the CDR3: TGTGCCAGCTCACCCCTCTCTAGACAGAGGATTTATCAGCCCCAGCATTTT. Translation gives CASSPLSRQRIYQPQHF.